These 26 T cell receptor beta chains share one sample of origin, sequenced in a study of shared clonotypes between healthy human individuals. The method was immunoSEQ multiplex PCR; TCRdb's version includes in-frame clones alone and lacks a portion of them. The data contain a few hundred thousand clones, just over 75% of them seen just once; the ten biggest clones take up 12%. Sequences were obtained from PBMCs. These receptors were taken from a woman aged 40-49 years in good health. Some clones in this sample may be carry-over from other donors' samples.

This clone is a singleton in its sample. The chain couples TRBV15 to TRBJ1-4; TRBD1 might be the D (6 bases). The germline V and J ends were trimmed by 4 bases and 3 bases, with 12 bases remaining between them. This CDR3 is built from 15 residues. Germline V gene lookup returns CDR1 LNHNV and CDR2 YYDKDF (reference sequence). The CDR3 sequence is CATSIPGVANEKLFF. CDR3 in DNA: TGTGCCACCAGCATCCCAGGGGTGGCTAATGAAAAACTGTTTTTT.

V is TRBV7-9 and J is TRBJ1-2; weak D call: TRBD1 (6 bases). The CDR3 is 14 amino acids. The germline V gene encodes CDR1 SEHNR and CDR2 FQNEAQ (reference sequence). V lost 4 bases and J 6 bases, leaving 15 bases between the germline ends. As DNA, the CDR3 is TGTGCCAGCAGCTCCCAGGGGATCCCGGATGGCTACACCTTC. Amino acids: CASSSQGIPDGYTF.

In the case of this clone: Different DNA sequences within this sample yield the same CDR3. The chain joins TRBV18 to TRBJ2-5, with no clear D. Germline V gene lookup returns CDR1 KGHSH and CDR2 LQKENI. V was cut by 3 bases and J by 4 bases, with 9 bases left in between. This CDR3 is built from 13 residues. This CDR3 is CASSPAPLETQYF. The CDR3 bases are TGTGCCAGCTCACCTGCTCCACTAGAGACCCAGTACTTC.

This chain joins TRBV5-1 and TRBJ2-3; D remains ambiguous. Per germline, CDR1 SGHRS and CDR2 YFSETQ. Trimming removed 1 base from V and 5 bases from J, with 11 bases in between. The CDR3 totals 14 residues. The CDR3 sequence: CASSLSGSLDTQYF. The CDR3 DNA is TGCGCCAGCAGCTTGTCAGGAAGCCTAGATACGCAGTATTTT.

A remark on this clone: Given a much more abundant clone one base away, this may be a read error. The J gene is TRBJ2-6, the V gene TRBV5-4; 7 bases match TRBD1. The germline V gene encodes CDR1 SGHNT and CDR2 YYREEE (reference sequence). There are 17 residues in the CDR3. J gave up 1 base and V 2 bases, and 6 bases lay outside the gene matches. This CDR3 is CASSLLGQISGANVLTF. As DNA, the CDR3 is TGTGCCAGCAGCTTACTGGGACAGATTTCTGGGGCCAACGTCCTGACTTTC.

The chain joins TRBV19 to TRBJ2-1; 11 nucleotides line up with TRBD2. Per germline, CDR1 LNHDA and CDR2 SQIVND (reference sequence). J lost 7 bases, V lost 11 bases, and 13 bases had no gene match. The CDR3 totals 15 residues. Here the CDR3 DNA reads TGTGCCTGGAGTGGGACTAGCGGACCACAGAATGAGCAGTTCTTC. Amino acid sequence: CAWSGTSGPQNEQFF.

The gene calls are TRBV28 and TRBJ2-1; maybe TRBD2 (7 bases). Germline V gives CDR1 MDHEN, CDR2 SYDVKM. Trimming took 6 bases from V and 12 from J, leaving 24 bases between them. The CDR3 runs to 15 residues. The CDR3 DNA reads as TGTGCCAGCAGCGACCTATCGTGGGGGGGCTTGGTGCAGTTCTTC. It encodes CASSDLSWGGLVQFF.

The V and J genes are TRBV5-4 and TRBJ2-5, with D perhaps TRBD1 (6 bases). Germline values: CDR1 SGHNT, CDR2 YYREEE (reference sequence). Trimming took off 4 bases at V and 4 bases at J, with 14 bases between the two ends. The CDR3 loop spans 14 amino acids. CDR3 protein: CASSAQGILETQYF. The CDR3 DNA follows: TGTGCCAGCAGCGCGCAGGGGATCCTAGAGACCCAGTACTTC.

The rearrangement joins TRBV5-4 to TRBJ1-2; TRBD1 matches at 8 bases. Germline loops: CDR1 SGHNT, CDR2 YYREEE (reference sequence). The CDR3 sequence is 15 residues long. J gave up 8 bases and V 0 bases, and 9 bases lay outside the gene matches. CDR3 in DNA: TGTGCCAGCAGCTTGGCCAACAGGGGGGGAGAAGGCTACACCTTC. It encodes CASSLANRGGEGYTF.

Turning to this clone: A much larger clone is a single base away; this may be a read error. The CDR3 region is CAWSVGGTSYEQYF. As DNA, the CDR3 is TGTGCCTGGAGTGTAGGGGGGACCTCCTACGAGCAGTACTTC. V is TRBV30 and J is TRBJ2-7; perhaps D is TRBD1 or TRBD2 (6 bases each). Germline CDR1 is GTSNPN and CDR2 is SVGIG (reference sequence). Between the trimmed V and J ends, which lost 0 bases and 0 bases, there was a span of 9 bases. The CDR3 is 14 amino acids.

J is TRBJ1-4 and V is TRBV6-6, with TRBD1 identical over 7 bases. V was clipped by 6 bases and J by 8 bases; unmatched bases: 9. Germline V CDR1 and CDR2: MNHNY, SVGAGI (reference sequence). The CDR3 is 14 amino acids. The CDR3 DNA reads as TGTGCCAGCAGCCGAACAGGGGAATGGGAAAAACTGTTTTTT. Translated, it gives CASSRTGEWEKLFF.

The V gene is TRBV18, the J gene TRBJ2-1; 10 bases are shared with TRBD1. V lost 5 bases, J lost 6 bases, and 7 bases stayed unmatched. This CDR3 comprises 15 residues. Per the germline V gene, CDR1 is KGHSH and CDR2 is LQKENI. The CDR3 DNA is TGTGCCAGCTCATCGGACAGGGGGTGGGGCAATGAGCAGTTCTTC. This gives the protein CASSSDRGWGNEQFF.

There are many counts of this clone. The rearrangement joins TRBV11-2 to TRBJ1-1; D uncertain. The CDR3 runs 13 residues. Germline assignment: CDR1 SGHAT and CDR2 FQNNGV. V was shortened by 2 bases and J by 6 bases, with 10 bases between the two germline ends. CDR3: CASSLQFNSEAFF. CDR3 sequence (DNA): TGTGCCAGCAGCTTACAGTTCAATTCTGAAGCTTTCTTT.

The chain uses TRBV5-1 and TRBJ2-2; 9 nucleotides agree with TRBD2. Germline trimming cut 4 bases from V and 7 bases from J; bases unmatched to any gene: 11. Germline assignment: CDR1 SGHRS and CDR2 YFSETQ. This CDR3 has 16 amino acids. In DNA, the CDR3 is TGCGCCAGCAGCCCGCTGGGGAAGCGGGAGGACGGGGAGCTGTTTTTT. The encoded protein is CASSPLGKREDGELFF.

This clone has more than one count but fewer than ten. The chain is built from TRBV19 and TRBJ2-4; the D gene is possibly TRBD2 (5 bases). Trimming pared 2 bases from V and 13 bases from J, leaving 15 bases between. This CDR3 has 13 amino acids. Germline assignment: CDR1 LNHDA and CDR2 SQIVND (reference sequence). CDR3 sequence: CASSIRVATRQYF. For the CDR3, the DNA is TGTGCCAGTAGTATAAGGGTAGCTACTAGACAGTACTTC.

V usage is TRBV30 and J usage is TRBJ1-1; D is possibly TRBD1 (6 bases). Germline assignment: CDR1 GTSNPN and CDR2 SVGIG (reference sequence). V was clipped by 2 bases and J by 7 bases, with 11 bases between them. The CDR3 is made up of 12 amino acids. In DNA form, the CDR3 reads TGTGCCTGGAGTCGACAGGAGCTTGAAGCTTTCTTT. Amino acid sequence: CAWSRQELEAFF.

This chain joins TRBV9 and TRBJ2-2, with TRBD2 matching over 8 bases. Per germline, CDR1 SGDLS and CDR2 YYNGEE. The CDR3 spans 15 residues. The V segment lost 3 bases and the J segment 6 bases; nucleotides outside the gene matches: 7. The DNA for the CDR3 is TGTGCCAGCAGCGAAAGTGGCGGGAGGCCCGGGGAGCTGTTTTTT. Protein: CASSESGGRPGELFF.

As DNA, the CDR3 is TGTGCCAGCAGCAAGCAACCGAACACCGGGGAGCTGTTTTTT. Its protein product is CASSKQPNTGELFF. The V and J genes are TRBV5-6 and TRBJ2-2; D not resolved. The CDR3 contains 14 residues. CDR1 is SGHDT and CDR2 is YYEEEE in the germline V gene. Trimming cost V 4 bases and J 0 bases, with 7 bases left between them.

The V and J genes are TRBV13 and TRBJ1-3, with a tentative D call TRBD1 (5 bases). The CDR3 extends over 15 amino acids. V dropped 1 base and J dropped 1 base, with 8 bases sitting between them. CDR1 is PRHDT, CDR2 FYEKMQ, per germline (reference sequence). The CDR3 nucleotides read TGTGCCAGCAGCTTAGTGGGGGGTTCTGGAAACACCATATATTTT. This gives the protein CASSLVGGSGNTIYF.

This sequence joins TRBV4-3 and TRBJ1-4; D is undetermined. The V gene's germline CDR1 is LGHNA and CDR2 YSLEER. This CDR3 region has 14 residues. The ends were cut back, 0 bases at V and 8 bases at J, with 10 bases in the middle. The CDR3 reads CASSQDLNSEKLFF. The DNA of the CDR3 is TGCGCCAGCAGCCAAGATCTCAATTCGGAAAAACTGTTTTTT.

The gene calls are TRBV2 and TRBJ2-2, with a possible D match to TRBD2 (6 bases). The V end lost 11 bases, the J end lost 8 bases, and 9 bases lay between the germline ends. CDR1 is SNHLY and CDR2 is FYNNEI in the germline V gene. The CDR3 has 10 amino acids. As DNA, the CDR3 is TGTGCCGGGCTAGCGGGGGAGCTGTTTTTT. This translates into CAGLAGELFF.

This clone was seen just once. This rearrangement joins TRBV6-1 to TRBJ1-5; 10 bases match TRBD1. Germline CDR1 MNHNS, CDR2 SASEGT. V lost 4 bases, J lost 0 bases, and 3 bases stayed unmatched. The length of the CDR3 is 16 residues. The CDR3 coding sequence is TGTGCCAGCAGTGGGGACAGGGGTTATAGCAATCAGCCCCAGCATTTT. Translating it yields CASSGDRGYSNQPQHF.

A remark on this clone: It may be a read error: a sequence one base away is much more abundant. This chain uses TRBV5-4 with TRBJ1-1; the match to TRBD1 covers 7 bases. J was trimmed by 4 bases and V by 1 base; bases with no gene match: 1. The germline CDR1 and CDR2 sequences are SGHNT and YYREEE (reference sequence). This CDR3 spans 13 amino acids. The CDR3 loop reads CASSLYRGTEAFF. In DNA form, the CDR3 reads TGTGCCAGCAGCTTGTACAGGGGCACTGAAGCTTTCTTT.

V is TRBV4-1 and J is TRBJ2-3; 8 bases are a match to TRBD1. There are 19 residues in the CDR3. Germline values: CDR1 MGHRA, CDR2 YSYEKL. With V trimmed by 0 bases and J by 6 bases, 17 bases remained unmatched. CDR3 sequence: CASSQDRGQGAGLRDTQYF. In nucleotides, the CDR3 is TGCGCCAGCAGCCAAGATCGGGGCCAGGGGGCCGGATTGCGGGATACGCAGTATTTT.

A note on this clone: Other DNA sequences in the sample encode the same CDR3. V usage is TRBV18 and J usage is TRBJ1-5; D uncertain. V was cut by 5 bases and J by 7 bases, with 12 bases left in between. Looked up from germline, CDR1 is KGHSH and CDR2 is LQKENI. The CDR3 is 13 amino acids. This chain's CDR3 is CASSLTANQPQHF. CDR3 DNA: TGTGCCAGCTCATTGACGGCTAACCAGCCCCAGCATTTT.

The rearrangement links TRBV6-1 to TRBJ1-6; D unresolved. This CDR3 is built from 16 residues. Germline V gene data show CDR1 as MNHNS and CDR2 as SASEGT. V was pared by 0 bases and J by 7 bases, with 13 bases between. The CDR3 spells CASSEANFIPNSPLHF. The CDR3 DNA reads TGTGCCAGCAGTGAAGCGAACTTTATACCAAATTCACCCCTCCACTTT.